These T cell receptor beta chains were read from a single sample in a study of cytomegalovirus exposure and HLA in healthy donors. Clones were read by immunoSEQ multiplex PCR, and TCRdb kept only the in-frame ones, dropping some. This table has some 93,000 clones, approximately 72% appearing once. Sequenced input: PBMCs. Receptors originate from a woman between 35 and 50 years old in good health and CMV-seronegative. CDR3s include the opening cysteine and the closing phenylalanine or tryptophan.

v_call: TRBV5-6
j_call: TRBJ2-3
cdr3_aa: CASSLVAGARGDTQYF

v_call: TRBV6-1
j_call: NA
cdr3_aa: CASRSGQGSYEQYF

v_call: TRBV7-9
j_call: TRBJ2-2
cdr3_aa: CASSLREGVTGELFF

v_call: TRBV6-1
j_call: TRBJ1-5
cdr3_aa: CASSEAEIGTGAQPQHF

v_call: TRBV6-5
j_call: TRBJ2-1
cdr3_aa: CASSATGHEQFF

v_call: TRBV28
j_call: TRBJ1-5
cdr3_aa: CASSLTQQINQPQHF

v_call: TRBV5-1
j_call: TRBJ1-2
cdr3_aa: CASSLVSSTDYGYTF

v_call: TRBV5-1
j_call: TRBJ2-5
cdr3_aa: CASSSPQETQYF

v_call: TRBV29-1
j_call: TRBJ2-3
cdr3_aa: CSVEVRLATDTQYF

v_call: TRBV19
j_call: TRBJ2-1
cdr3_aa: CASKVSRETYNEQFF

v_call: TRBV6-6
j_call: TRBJ1-5
cdr3_aa: CASQGQGQQPQHF

v_call: TRBV27
j_call: TRBJ2-5
cdr3_aa: CASSPYLGGGQPLSETQYF

v_call: TRBV5-1
j_call: TRBJ2-3
cdr3_aa: CASSLELAGSYNTDTQYF

v_call: TRBV29-1
j_call: TRBJ2-1
cdr3_aa: CSVPERGSYNEQFF

v_call: TRBV5-1
j_call: TRBJ1-2
cdr3_aa: CASSEQGLRYGYTF

v_call: TRBV27
j_call: TRBJ1-2
cdr3_aa: CASRSTGGERGYTF

v_call: TRBV6-1
j_call: TRBJ2-1
cdr3_aa: CASSDNSGSYNEQFF